Listed below are T cell receptor beta chains from one sample, sequenced in a study of T cells after posttransplantation cyclophosphamide. Clones were read by immunoSEQ multiplex PCR, and TCRdb kept only the in-frame ones, dropping some. Of 45,000 to 65,000 clones listed, just over 85% are singletons. The material sequenced was PBMCs. Receptors originate from a man aged 25 to 40 with a blood cancer, CMV-positive, and with a related stem cell donor. CDR3s include the opening cysteine and the closing phenylalanine or tryptophan. D genes are given only for firm matches. Clone sizes are given selectively: once, few, many, or a class where the clone is expanded.

len	d_gene	v_gene	abundance	j_gene	CDR3nt	CDR3aa
16	.	TRBV19	.	TRBJ2-7	TGTGCCAGTAGTCTTCGAAACAGTGGGGCCCCGGGCGAGCAGTACTTC	CASSLRNSGAPGEQYF
15	TRBD1	TRBV30	.	TRBJ1-2	TGTGCCTGGAATAGACGAGCACAGGGGGCGCAAGGCTACACCTTC	CAWNRRAQGAQGYTF
15	TRBD1	TRBV28	.	TRBJ1-4	TGTGCCAGCATCACAGGGGACCGAGTCGGTGAAAAACTGTTTTTT	CASITGDRVGEKLFF
17	TRBD2	TRBV13	.	TRBJ2-1	TGTGCCAGCAGCTTAGGTGGGTGGCGGGAGTTGGGGAATGAGCAGTTCTTC	CASSLGGWRELGNEQFF
16	TRBD1	TRBV29-1	.	TRBJ1-1	TGCAGCGGATCCCGAAATCCCGGGACAGGGGGCGGGGAAGCTTTCTTT	CSGSRNPGTGGGEAFF
15	TRBD2	TRBV6-5	.	TRBJ2-1	TGTGCCAGCAGTCGGACTAGCGGCCAATACAATGAGCAGTTCTTC	CASSRTSGQYNEQFF
14	.	TRBV14	few	TRBJ2-3	TGTGCCAGCAGCCAAGCAGGCCTTCTGGGTACGCAGTATTTT	CASSQAGLLGTQYF
15	TRBD1	TRBV19	.	TRBJ1-3	TGTGCCAGTAGTACAAACAGGGGGGACGGAAACACCATATATTTT	CASSTNRGDGNTIYF
16	TRBD1	TRBV27	.	TRBJ1-1	TGTGCCAGCACCCTCCTAGGGGGACAGGGAGACACTGAAGCTTTCTTT	CASTLLGGQGDTEAFF
17	TRBD1	TRBV15	.	TRBJ1-3	TGTGCCACCAGCAGAGGAACAGGGGGCGCATCTGGAAACACCATATATTTT	CATSRGTGGASGNTIYF
18	.	TRBV5-4	.	TRBJ2-5	TGTGCCAGCAGCTTGGAATTGACAGGCAGGCTTCTCGAAGAGACCCAGTACTTC	CASSLELTGRLLEETQYF
17	TRBD1	TRBV7-9	medium-sized	TRBJ1-1	TGTGCCAGCAGCTTAACCGGGACAGGGTATATGAACACTGAAGCTTTCTTT	CASSLTGTGYMNTEAFF
17	.	TRBV18	.	TRBJ2-2	TGTGCCAGCTCACCACCAAGGGGTACCTCGAACACCGGGGAGCTGTTTTTT	CASSPPRGTSNTGELFF
15	TRBD1	TRBV27	.	TRBJ2-5	TGTGCCAGCAGTTTCGAGGGACAGGGGGATGAGACCCAGTACTTC	CASSFEGQGDETQYF
15	TRBD1	TRBV2	.	TRBJ2-7	TGTGCCAGCAGTGAGGGGACAGTTGGGGCCTACGAGCAGTACTTC	CASSEGTVGAYEQYF
11	.	TRBV27	.	TRBJ1-2	TGTGCCAAGTTGGGCAACTATGGCTACACCTTC	CAKLGNYGYTF
13	.	TRBV30	.	TRBJ1-1	TGTGCCTGGAACTTTGCGATTTCCACTGAAGCTTTCTTT	CAWNFAISTEAFF
15	.	TRBV6-1	.	TRBJ2-7	TGTGCCAGCAGAGACGACAGGAGAAGACACTACGAGCAGTACTTC	CASRDDRRRHYEQYF
15	.	TRBV6-5	.	TRBJ1-1	TGTGCCAGCAGTTCGGGGGGGAGCCCCTCCACTGAAGCTTTCTTT	CASSSGGSPSTEAFF
15	.	TRBV7-9	.	TRBJ2-3	TGTGCCAGCAGCTTAGATGGGAGGGGGACAGATACGCAGTATTTT	CASSLDGRGTDTQYF
16	.	TRBV19	once	TRBJ1-4	TGTGCCAGTAGTATACACGGCAGGGAGGCTAATGAAAAACTGTTTTTT	CASSIHGREANEKLFF
14	TRBD1	TRBV9	.	TRBJ1-5	TGTGCCAGCACCCAGGGGGCCACAGGTCAGCCCCAGCATTTT	CASTQGATGQPQHF
13	.	TRBV19	.	TRBJ1-1	TGTGCCAGTAACGAGGGAGGGAACACTGAAGCTTTCTTT	CASNEGGNTEAFF
13	.	TRBV14	.	TRBJ2-5	TGTGCCAGCAGCGTCCGGGAGTTTGAGACCCAGTACTTC	CASSVREFETQYF
16	TRBD2	TRBV28	.	TRBJ2-7	TGTGCCAGCAGCTCAGCGACTAGCGGTCACACCTACGAGCAGTACTTC	CASSSATSGHTYEQYF
14	TRBD2	TRBV7-9	.	TRBJ2-7	TGTGCCAGCAGCTGGACTAGCGTTCCCTACGAGCAGTACTTC	CASSWTSVPYEQYF
16	.	TRBV28	.	TRBJ1-6	TGTGCCAGCAGTTCCGGGACAATTAGCTATAATTCACCCCTCCACTTT	CASSSGTISYNSPLHF
11	.	TRBV10-1	.	TRBJ2-5	TGCGCCAGCAGCCGTCAAGAGACCCAGTACTTC	CASSRQETQYF
15	TRBD1	TRBV2	.	TRBJ2-1	TGTGCCAGCAGCGTCTCAGGACAGGGGGACAATGAGCAGTTCTTC	CASSVSGQGDNEQFF
14	.	TRBV7-9	.	TRBJ1-1	TGTGCCAGCAGCTTGGGCGTACTCAACACTGAAGCTTTCTTT	CASSLGVLNTEAFF
15	.	TRBV6-6	.	TRBJ2-1	TGTGCCAGCAGTTTGCTAGCGCAAACCTACAATGAGCAGTTCTTC	CASSLLAQTYNEQFF
16	TRBD2	TRBV9	.	TRBJ2-3	TGTGCCAGCAGCGTATCGGGACTAGCGTTCACAGATACGCAGTATTTT	CASSVSGLAFTDTQYF
14	TRBD2	TRBV4-3	.	TRBJ2-1	TGCGCCAGCAGCCAAGATCAAGGGAGGGGTGAGCAGTTCTTC	CASSQDQGRGEQFF
13	TRBD1	TRBV29-1	few	TRBJ2-7	TGCAGCGTTGACCTGGGACAGGGTGAAGAGCAGTACTTC	CSVDLGQGEEQYF
14	.	TRBV6-5	.	TRBJ2-7	TGTGCCAGCAGCTTTAGGAATCCACCGTCGGGGCAGTACTTC	CASSFRNPPSGQYF
13	.	TRBV6-5	few	TRBJ2-1	TGTGCCAGCAGTCAAAGCTTTGACAATGAGCAGTTCTTC	CASSQSFDNEQFF
15	.	TRBV7-9	many	TRBJ2-1	TGTGCCAGCAGCCTCAGTGGGGCATTTTACAATGAGCAGTTCTTC	CASSLSGAFYNEQFF
11	.	TRBV20-1	.	TRBJ2-3	TGCAGTGCCCTGGGGCGCGATACGCAGTATTTT	CSALGRDTQYF
12	.	TRBV4-1	.	TRBJ2-5	TGCGCCAGCAGCCAAGACAAAGAGACCCAGTACTTC	CASSQDKETQYF
12	.	TRBV30	.	TRBJ2-3	TGTGCCTGGAGTGTAGTACAGGATACGCAGTATTTT	CAWSVVQDTQYF
15	TRBD2	TRBV19	.	TRBJ2-2	TGTGCCAGTATTCGGTCTAGCGGGAACACCGGGGAGCTGTTTTTT	CASIRSSGNTGELFF
16	TRBD2	TRBV18	.	TRBJ2-3	TGTGCCAGCTCACCACGTCCTAGCGGGATCACAGATACGCAGTATTTT	CASSPRPSGITDTQYF
14	TRBD1	TRBV6-6	.	TRBJ1-2	TGTGCCAGCAGTCACCCGGGACAGGGACATGGCTACACCTTC	CASSHPGQGHGYTF
14	.	TRBV5-6	.	TRBJ1-2	TGTGCCAGCAGTCCGGTGGGCAGGGGATGGTTGCACACCTTC	CASSPVGRGWLHTF
15	TRBD1	TRBV5-8	.	TRBJ1-4	TGTGCCAGCAGCTTAACAGGGGGTGATAATGAAAAACTGTTTTTT	CASSLTGGDNEKLFF
18	TRBD2	TRBV29-1	.	TRBJ2-1	TGCAGCGTTGAAGAAACGCTAAGCGAAAGGAGTCTAGCGGCTGAGCAGTTCTTC	CSVEETLSERSLAAEQFF
15	.	TRBV28	.	TRBJ1-2	TGTGCCAGCAGTTGGGGGCAGACGAGGGTTCGTGGCTACACCTTC	CASSWGQTRVRGYTF